Listed below are T cell receptor beta chains from one sample, sequenced in a study of T cell repertoires in cytomegalovirus infection. These TCRs are of unknown antigen specificity. MiXCR, run by TCRdb on the reads, gives a single entry per CDR3 protein. This table has some 54,000 distinct CDR3 sequences, around a fifth appearing once. The input for sequencing was CD8+ T cells from cultured PBMCs, taken from culture after CMV antigen stimulation. The receptors were sampled from a human donor in good health (CMV status not recorded). Some clones in this sample may be carry-over from other donors' samples. Each CDR3 is given with its conserved first and last residue. D genes are given only for firm matches. Expanded clones are given a class, and other clones once, few, many or no size at all.

v_gene	d_gene	j_gene	abundance	CDR3nt	CDR3aa
TRBV7-6	-	TRBJ1-4	once	TGTGCCAGCAGCTTCCGAGGGGCAGCGACAATAGAAAAACTGTTTTTT	CASSFRGAATIEKLFF
TRBV12-3/TRBV12-4	-	TRBJ1-6	-	TGTGCCAGCAGTCCTGGTTGGACAGCGAATTCACCCCTCCACTTT	CASSPGWTANSPLHF
TRBV7-2	TRBD2	TRBJ2-1	-	TGTGCCAGCAGCTCAGGACTAGCGGGGGGGCCTGAGCAGTTCTTC	CASSSGLAGGPEQFF
TRBV9	-	TRBJ1-4	-	TGTGCCAGCAGCGTAGGTCCCAGGGCGTTTAATGAAAAACTGTTTTTT	CASSVGPRAFNEKLFF
TRBV6-1	-	TRBJ2-7	few	TGTGCCAGCAGAAGCAGTATGCTCCCGAGGAGCTACGAGCAGTACTTC	CASRSSMLPRSYEQYF
TRBV2	-	TRBJ2-3	few	TGTGCCAGCAGGTTAACCTCGGAAACGGTCGATACGCAGTATTTT	CASRLTSETVDTQYF
TRBV19	TRBD1	TRBJ1-4	few	TGTGCCAGTAGTAACGACAGGGGCCGTAATGAAAAACTGTTTTTT	CASSNDRGRNEKLFF
TRBV7-8	-	TRBJ1-5	-	TGTGCCAGCAGCTTAGCGCTGGCACCACATAGCAATCAGCCCCAGCATTTT	CASSLALAPHSNQPQHF
TRBV4-2	-	TRBJ1-2	few	TGTGCCAGCAGCCAAGGCGGAGTAGGAGGCGGCGTAACCTTC	CASSQGGVGGGVTF
TRBV20-1	-	TRBJ1-1	few	TGCAGTGCTACCTTGACCCTTATGAACACTGAAGCTTTCTTT	CSATLTLMNTEAFF
TRBV7-2	TRBD2	TRBJ2-3	few	TGTGCCAGCAGCACCCATCTAGCGGGGGAAGGGGATACGCAGTATTTT	CASSTHLAGEGDTQYF
TRBV7-6	-	TRBJ1-1	few	TGTGCCAGCAGCTTGGGACCCGGCGCGAACACTGAAGCTTTCTTT	CASSLGPGANTEAFF
TRBV7-9	-	TRBJ1-1	few	TGTGCCAGCAGCAACGTATTCGGAACTTTCTTT	CASSNVFGTFF
TRBV7-2	-	TRBJ1-6	few	TGTGCCAGCAGCTTAGGGACAGACTATAATTCACCCCTCCACTTT	CASSLGTDYNSPLHF
TRBV6-1	-	TRBJ2-5	few	TGTGCCAGCAGTGAGTGGGAGACCCAGTACTTC	CASSEWETQYF
TRBV5-1	-	TRBJ2-7	-	TGCGCCAGCGGTGAGGGAGGAGCCTACGAGCAGTACTTC	CASGEGGAYEQYF
TRBV6-5	-	TRBJ1-1	-	TGTGCCAGCAAGATACAGGGTGTCACTGAAGCTTTCTTT	CASKIQGVTEAFF
TRBV4-1	-	TRBJ2-7	-	TGCGCCAGCAGCCAATCGGATGGGGGACCGGGGGCCTACGAGCAGTACTTC	CASSQSDGGPGAYEQYF
TRBV7-2	-	TRBJ2-1	-	TGTGCCAGCAGCTTTGGCAGGACTTCGTACAATGAGCAGTTCTTC	CASSFGRTSYNEQFF